The 8 T cell receptor beta chains listed next were all sequenced from one sample in a study of T cell repertoires in cytomegalovirus infection (dated by TCRdb to between 2017 and 2020). The antigens for these receptors are not known. The sample's treatment or condition, from its label and the paper: in vitro stimulation with specific CMV peptide epitopes to enrich CMV-specific T cells. The sequencing machine was an Illumina HiSeq 1500. Using fastp trimming at Q25 and MiXCR clonotype assembly, TCRdb reanalyzed the public sequencing data and kept in-frame beta chains. A single entry per CDR3 protein holds the most common genes and DNA from its merged rows. This sample lists approximately 390,000 distinct CDR3 sequences; about 35% were detected once. The top ten clones comprise 13% of the sample. The source material was cultured PBMCs, sampled from culture after CMV antigen stimulation. These receptors originate from a human donor in good health (CMV status not recorded). Some clones in this sample may be carry-over from other donors' samples.

The chain recombines TRBV25-1 with TRBJ1-2, with 9 bases aligning to TRBD1. V was clipped by 7 bases and J by 2 bases; unmatched bases: 5. The CDR3 spans 14 residues. Germline CDR1 is MGHDK and CDR2 is SYGVNS. The CDR3 DNA sequence: TGTGCCAGCACTCGGACAGGGGCGAACTATGGCTACACCTTC. Protein: CASTRTGANYGYTF.

There are a few counts of this clonotype. This chain joins TRBV11-2 and TRBJ2-7; D possibly corresponds to TRBD2 (6 bases). The CDR3 runs to 13 residues. From germline, CDR1 is SGHAT and CDR2 FQNNGV. Trimming cost V 8 bases and J 6 bases, with 17 bases left between them. The CDR3 nucleotides read TGTGCCAGCTCCCAGGAGGGGCGGACCGAGCAGTACGTC. The encoded protein is CASSQEGRTEQYV.

The chain employs TRBV5-1 and TRBJ1-2; D call uncertain. Trimming shortened V by 7 bases and J by 4 bases, and 11 bases separated the two germline ends. Germline CDR1 reads SGHRS; CDR2 reads YFSETQ. The length of the CDR3 is 12 residues. CDR3 amino acids: CASLGLTYGYTF. The CDR3 DNA follows: TGCGCCAGCCTCGGACTCACCTATGGCTACACCTTC. Together with reference TRBV5-1 and TRBJ1-2, the CDR3 gives the full variable domain: KAGVTQTPRYLIKTRGQQVTLSCSPISGHRSVSWYQQTPGQGLQFLFEYFSETQRNKGNFPGRFSGRQFSNSRSEMNVSTLELGDSALYLCASLGLTYGYTFGSGTRLTVV.

This clonotype was seen ten or more times. The V and J genes are TRBV5-5 and TRBJ1-1, with D perhaps TRBD1 (5 bases). The V end lost 0 bases, the J end lost 7 bases, and 10 bases lay between the germline ends. Germline lookup yields CDR1 SGHKS and CDR2 YYEKEE (reference sequence). The CDR3 runs to 13 residues. DNA for the CDR3: TGTGCCAGCAGCTTGGCCGGGGCGAATGAAGCTTTCTTT. Protein: CASSLAGANEAFF. The full variable domain, in which reference TRBV5-5 and TRBJ1-1 provide the parts outside the CDR3, is DAGVTQSPTHLIKTRGQQVTLRCSPISGHKSVSWYQQVLGQGPQFIFQYYEKEERGRGNFPDRFSARQFPNYSSELNVNALLLGDSALYLCASSLAGANEAFFGQGTRLTVV.

A few counts support this clonotype. The rearrangement joins TRBV28 to TRBJ2-7; D gene unclear. CDR1 is MDHEN, CDR2 SYDVKM, per germline. Trimming took 3 bases from V and 0 from J, leaving 6 bases between them. The CDR3 sequence is 13 residues long. CDR3 protein: CASSFGDSYEQYV. The CDR3 DNA reads as TGTGCCAGCAGTTTTGGGGACTCCTACGAGCAGTACGTC.

The chain employs TRBV6-5 and TRBJ2-7; D not resolved. This CDR3 region has 15 residues. V shed 0 bases and J shed 2 bases, with 11 bases lying between them. In germline, CDR1 is MNHEY, CDR2 SVGAGI. CDR3 sequence (DNA): TGTGCCAGCAGTTACTCGCTCAGTGCCCCCTACGAGCAGTACTTC. Translated, it gives CASSYSLSAPYEQYF.

V and J are TRBV28 and TRBJ2-7, with 7 nucleotides matching TRBD1. The trim removed 4 bases at V and 1 base at J, leaving 7 bases unmatched. CDR3 size: 15 residues. Per germline, CDR1 MDHEN and CDR2 SYDVKM. The CDR3 spells CASSSHRDRSYEQYF. CDR3 nucleotide sequence: TGTGCCAGCAGTTCCCATCGGGACAGATCCTACGAGCAGTACTTC.

J is TRBJ2-7 and V is TRBV14; 7 bases are shared with TRBD2. The CDR3 covers 17 residues. CDR1 is SGHDN and CDR2 is FVKESK in the germline V gene. J lost 5 bases, V lost 0 bases, and 13 bases had no gene match. CDR3 sequence: CASSQDMVGGGIHEQYV. In DNA, the CDR3 is TGTGCCAGCAGCCAAGATATGGTTGGGGGGGGGATCCACGAGCAGTACGTC.